The clone carrying this T cell receptor (beta chain) occurred once. Antigen unknown. The sample originates from a study of CD8+CD57+ T cells in acquired aplastic anemia. At the level of the study: The mean DNA yield obtained from sorted CD4+ and CD8+ cells came to approximately 3.2 ug.

Patients selected for sequencing had displayed CD8+CD57+ cell expansion by flow cytometry. Patients were treatment-naive when blood was sampled. Whole-study results and caveats: Some 27 CD8+ CDR3 sequences were shared between patients and controls. Simpson's diversity of CD8+ cells was not significantly different in patients compared with controls.

In germline, CDR1 is SQVTM, CDR2 ANQGSEA. V was shortened by 3 bases and J by 3 bases, with 9 bases between the two germline ends. The CDR3 loop spans 13 amino acids. According to the study, genomic DNA was the template for TCR beta VDJ and CDR3 profiling. TCRdb used MiXCR to reprocess the reads, holding one entry per CDR3 protein. The table lists around 170,000 distinct CDR3 sequences, around 45% of them singletons. Sequences were obtained from sorted CD4+, CD8+, or CD8+CD57+ T cells (not recorded which) from PBMCs. The gene calls are TRBV29-1 and TRBJ2-1; D may be TRBD1 (5 bases). This TCR derives from a human donor with aplastic anemia. The chain's CDR3 is CSVDRDGYNEQFF. In nucleotides, the CDR3 is TGCAGCGTTGACAGGGATGGCTACAATGAGCAGTTCTTC.